This T cell receptor (beta chain) derives from a study of memory CD4+ T cells and cytomegalovirus serostatus (dated by TCRdb to about 2019). About the study as a whole: The cohort comprised 33 healthy Belgian adults, 9 CMV seropositive and about 25 CMV seronegative. The study sequenced CD4+ memory TCRbeta repertoires of a Belgian cohort with known cytomegalovirus serostatus to replicate a published TCR-based CMV serostatus classifier.

Of note for this clone: The specificity of this receptor is unknown. Base qualities are not provided; no much larger clone lies one nucleotide away.

From the germline V gene (reference sequence), CDR1 is MNHNY and CDR2 is SVGAGI. From the cysteine up to the phenylalanine, the CDR3 has a length of 11 residues. The only DNA kept is the CDR3, 33 bases in frame from the first base. The Quick-DNA Microprep Kit was used to extract genomic DNA from the sorted cells. Amplification of TCRbeta DNA was done with the immunoSEQ hsTCRbeta kit, following the protocol from the manufacturer. An Illumina MiSeq instrument was used to sequence the TCRbeta libraries. The paper's processing steps were these. Removing out-of-frame sequences left a few million distinct TCRbeta sequences, an average of around 67,000 per individual. Each individual was scored by the count of fewer than 200 previously reported CMV-associated TCRbeta sequences and the total productive distinct TCRbeta count. A beta-binomial model was reimplemented in Python, and scikit-learn random forests with default parameters were trained on US cohort data. Classifier performance on the Belgian cohort was reported as the median AUC with percentile confidence intervals calculated over 10,000 bootstrap iterations. TCRdb re-hosts the immuneACCESS table, in-frame sequences only. Its copies lack some clones; in the studies checked, an unresolved V gene accounts for under half of them, and the cause for the rest is not known. The D gene and trimming were derived from the DNA, and the V and J assignments and clone size from that table. Across this sample there are roughly 50,000 clones, with approximately 81% seen only once. The leading ten clones occupy about 0.48% of the sample.

A FACSAria II was used to sort memory CD4+ T cells, defined as single viable CD3+CD4+CD8-CD45RO+ cells. CMV serostatus was determined with a Roche Elecsys assay detecting serum IgG against CMV pp150, pp28, p38 and p52. After the samples were thawed, total CD4+ T cells were enriched through positive selection using CD4 magnetic microbeads. The samples came from a separate study whose specific focus was interrogating the CD4+ T cell memory repertoire. Peripheral blood mononuclear cells were isolated and cryopreserved following standard operating procedures; serum was stored at -80 °C. The staining relied on CD3-PerCP (BW264/56), CD4-APC (RPA-T4), CD45RO-PE (UCHT1) and CD8-Pacific Orange (3B5) antibodies, and Sytox blue was used to exclude non-viable cells. The paper as a whole reports these results and caveats: Results were interpreted as suggesting that the CMV-associated TCR signature is largely present in the CD4+ memory repertoire. Among the 150 to 200 previously reported CMV-associated TCRbeta sequences, approximately 70 showed up in the CD4+ memory repertoires, with each one found in between one and five individuals. Only CD4+CD45RO+ memory cells were sequenced, in contrast to the original study, which included naive and memory CD4+ and CD8+ populations. CMV serostatus prediction reached a median bootstrapped AUC of around 0.95 with the original framework and around 0.91 with a US-trained random forest. A median bootstrapped AUC of about 0.95 with a 95% CI of 0.76-1.00 was achieved on the Belgian cohort by the original-framework classifier.

The V and J genes are TRBV6-6 and TRBJ2-5, with an unclear D gene assignment. The receptor comes from an adult in good health and CMV-seronegative. Some clones in this sample may be carry-over from other donors' samples. The sequencing sample was made of memory CD4+ T cells from blood. The sequenced DNA: TGTGCGGTGGGCACCCTTGAGACCCAGTACTTC. This translates into CAVGTLETQYF.